The clone carrying this TCR beta chain was seen many times. No antigen is known for it. A read error may be the cause here, since a much bigger clone is one base away. Germline V CDR1 and CDR2: KGHDR, SFDVKD. The V and J ends lost 0 bases and 3 bases respectively, with 14 bases between them. The CDR3 has 17 amino acids. This sample is part of a study of prognosis after radiotherapy for stage I lung cancer. Study summary: In this cohort, every patient with non-small cell lung cancer was regarded as medically inoperable. While 15 or so patients showed no significant progression after radiotherapy, a few developed distant metastases at a median of approximately 7 months. Regarding the study as a whole: Patients who had metastases reportedly showed TRBV and TRBJ gene usage that varied from that of patients who did not.

Two-round multiplex PCR, the amplification method, yielded TCR beta CDR3 from genomic DNA. TRBV and TRBJ genes each had their own specific primers in first-round PCR. During the second PCR round, universal primers were used. TCRdb passed the multiplex PCR reads through MiXCR, listing each CDR3 protein once. Among 12,000 or so distinct CDR3 sequences listed, 30% to 40% were seen once. This specimen consisted of PBMCs, obtained before or after stereotactic body radiation therapy (not recorded which). V gene TRBV24-1 combines with J gene TRBJ1-3; D remains ambiguous. The sequence was collected from a donor over 45 with non-small cell lung cancer. The chain's CDR3 is CATSDLQRSGYGNTIYF. Here the CDR3 DNA reads TGTGCCACCAGTGATTTGCAAAGATCCGGGTATGGAAACACCATATATTTT.